The sequence of this TCR beta chain was determined in a study of blood T cell repertoires in COVID-19 (dated by TCRdb to the early 2020s). Notes on the research overall: The collaborator samples originated in the United States, Italy and Spain and spanned the acute and convalescent phases of COVID-19. The samples were drawn from two sources: the first 160 participants of the ongoing ImmuneRACE study, and about 1,300 subjects contributed by 6 global collaborators. HLA class I and class II types, where available, came from metadata supplied by the sample provider rather than from assay-based typing. The material from the prospective study consisted of cDNA or gDNA derived from T cells, B-cell-depleted T cells, or PBMCs. A de-identified subject ID, COVID-19 status, age in years and sex were almost always included in the sample metadata. The repertoires were released in a freely available public database meant as a resource for research on the immune response to SARS-CoV-2. Subjects who had been exposed to COVID-19, were actively infected with it, or had recovered from it provided the deeply sampled blood TCRbeta repertoires that made up the dataset. What the research found in general, with its limitations: The quantity of clinical and demographic metadata differed by source and by participant and was supplied without curation.

Based on the germline V gene (reference sequence), the CDR1 and CDR2 sequences are LNHDA and SQIVND. Trimming removed 7 bases from V and 4 bases from J; the gene matches leave 5 bases unexplained. Counted from cysteine to phenylalanine, this CDR3 has 15 amino acids. Just the 45-base CDR3 DNA is kept, in frame starting at base 1. The immunoSEQ Assay, a bias-controlled multiplex PCR, was used to amplify TCRbeta CDR3 regions from genomic DNA. The authors' pipeline ran thus. Nucleated cell counts per sample were estimated from amplification of reference gene primers within the assay. To quantify the absolute abundance of each unique TCRbeta CDR3 rearrangement, sequence reads were collapsed and filtered. For each sample, productive Simpson clonality was calculated by taking the square root of Simpson's diversity index across productive rearrangements. Sourced from immuneACCESS, this table was stored by TCRdb with only in-frame sequences that have V and J called. A share of the clones is absent; for the studies checked, an unresolved V gene accounts for under half, and the remainder has no known explanation. V and J calls and clone size are those listed in that table; D and trimming were worked out from the DNA. For this sample the table gives over 25,000 clones, of which more than 80% were detected only once. The ten largest clones capture under 55% of the sample.

Turning to this clone: The target of this receptor is not known. The input lacks base qualities; no much larger clone sits a single base away.

Collaborating institutions collected whole blood in K2EDTA tubes following their own protocols. For TCRbeta analysis, collaborator samples were shipped as frozen whole blood, as isolated PBMCs, or as DNA extracted from either sample type. This TCR was sampled from a woman aged 80 or older with acute or convalescent COVID-19. Sequencing input: peripheral blood. The rearranged segments are TRBV19 and TRBJ2-3, with TRBD2 identical over 13 junction bases. Here is the DNA: TGTGCCAGTACCCGGACTAGCGGGAGCCCAGATACGCAGTATTTT. The resulting protein is CASTRTSGSPDTQYF.